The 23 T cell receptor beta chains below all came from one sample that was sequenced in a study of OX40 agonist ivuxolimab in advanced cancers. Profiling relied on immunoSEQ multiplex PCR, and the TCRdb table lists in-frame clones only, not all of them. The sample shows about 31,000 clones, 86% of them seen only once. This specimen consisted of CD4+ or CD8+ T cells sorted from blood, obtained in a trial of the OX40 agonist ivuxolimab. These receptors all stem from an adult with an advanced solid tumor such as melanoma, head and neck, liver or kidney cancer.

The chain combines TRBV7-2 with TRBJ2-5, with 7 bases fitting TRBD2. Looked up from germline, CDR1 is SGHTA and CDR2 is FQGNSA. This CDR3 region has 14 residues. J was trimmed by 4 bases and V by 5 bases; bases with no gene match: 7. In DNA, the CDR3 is TGTGCCAGCAGCCCCCGGGGAGGGATAGAGACCCAGTACTTC. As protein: CASSPRGGIETQYF. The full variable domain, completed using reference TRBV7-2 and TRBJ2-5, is GAGVSQSPSNKVTEKGKDVELRCDPISGHTALYWYRQSLGQGLEFLIYFQGNSAPDKSGLPSDRFSAERTGGSVSTLTIQRTQQEDSAVYLCASSPRGGIETQYFGPGTRLLVL.

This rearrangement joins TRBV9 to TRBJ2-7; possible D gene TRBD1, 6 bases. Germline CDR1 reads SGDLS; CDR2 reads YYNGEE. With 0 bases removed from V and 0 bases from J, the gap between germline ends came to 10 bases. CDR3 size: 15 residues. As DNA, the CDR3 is TGTGCCAGCAGCGTAGAAAGGGGGAGCTCCTACGAGCAGTACTTC. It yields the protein CASSVERGSSYEQYF.

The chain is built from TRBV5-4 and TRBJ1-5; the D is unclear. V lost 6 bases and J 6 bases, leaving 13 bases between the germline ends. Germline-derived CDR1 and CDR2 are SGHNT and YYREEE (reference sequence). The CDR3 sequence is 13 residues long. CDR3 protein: CASIKVGFQPQHF. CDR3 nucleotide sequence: TGTGCCAGCATCAAGGTGGGGTTTCAGCCCCAGCATTTT.

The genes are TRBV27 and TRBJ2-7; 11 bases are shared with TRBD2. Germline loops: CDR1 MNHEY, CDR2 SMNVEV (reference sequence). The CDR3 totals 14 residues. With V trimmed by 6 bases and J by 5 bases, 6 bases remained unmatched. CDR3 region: CASSRTSGPHEQYF. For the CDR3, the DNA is TGTGCCAGCAGCCGGACTAGCGGGCCACACGAGCAGTACTTC.

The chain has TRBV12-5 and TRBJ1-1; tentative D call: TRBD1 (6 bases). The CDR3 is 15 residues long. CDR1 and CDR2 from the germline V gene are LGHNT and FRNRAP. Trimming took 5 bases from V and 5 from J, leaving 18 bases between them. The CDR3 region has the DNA TGTGCTAGTGGTCCTTTCCGGGGGCGACGGACTGAAGCTTTCTTT. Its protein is CASGPFRGRRTEAFF.

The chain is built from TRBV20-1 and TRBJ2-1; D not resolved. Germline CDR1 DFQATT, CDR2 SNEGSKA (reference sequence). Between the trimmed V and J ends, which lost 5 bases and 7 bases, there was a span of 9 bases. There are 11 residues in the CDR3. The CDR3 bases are TGCAGTGCTCAAAAAGGGAATGAGCAGTTCTTC. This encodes CSAQKGNEQFF.

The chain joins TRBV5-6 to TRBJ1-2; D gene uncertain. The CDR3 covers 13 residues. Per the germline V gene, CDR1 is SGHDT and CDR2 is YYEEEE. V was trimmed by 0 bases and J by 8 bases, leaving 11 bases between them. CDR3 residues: CASSLVRQRGYTF. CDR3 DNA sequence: TGTGCCAGCAGCTTGGTACGGCAGAGGGGCTACACCTTC.

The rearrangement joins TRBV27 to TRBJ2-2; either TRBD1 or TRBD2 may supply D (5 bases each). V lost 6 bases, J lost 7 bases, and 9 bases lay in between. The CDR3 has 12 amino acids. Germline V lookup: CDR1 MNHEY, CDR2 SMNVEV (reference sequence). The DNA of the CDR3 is TGTGCCAGCAGGGTTGGGGGCGGGGAGCTGTTTTTT. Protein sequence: CASRVGGGELFF.

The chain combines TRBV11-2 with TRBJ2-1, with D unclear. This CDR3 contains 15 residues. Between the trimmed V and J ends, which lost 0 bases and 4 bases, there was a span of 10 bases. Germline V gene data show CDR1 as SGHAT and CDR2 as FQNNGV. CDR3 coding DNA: TGTGCCAGCAGCTTAGAATATGGCGGTTACAATGAGCAGTTCTTC. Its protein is CASSLEYGGYNEQFF. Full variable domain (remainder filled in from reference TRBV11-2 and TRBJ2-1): EAGVAQSPRYKIIEKRQSVAFWCNPISGHATLYWYQQILGQGPKLLIQFQNNGVVDDSQLPKDRFSAERLKGVDSTLKIQPAKLEDSAVYLCASSLEYGGYNEQFFGPGTRLTVL.

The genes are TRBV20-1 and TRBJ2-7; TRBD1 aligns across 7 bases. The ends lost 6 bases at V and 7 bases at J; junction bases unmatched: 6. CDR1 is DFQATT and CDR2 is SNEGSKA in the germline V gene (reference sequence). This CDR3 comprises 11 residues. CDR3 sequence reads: CSATGVGEQYF. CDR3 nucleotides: TGCAGTGCAACAGGGGTCGGGGAGCAGTACTTC.

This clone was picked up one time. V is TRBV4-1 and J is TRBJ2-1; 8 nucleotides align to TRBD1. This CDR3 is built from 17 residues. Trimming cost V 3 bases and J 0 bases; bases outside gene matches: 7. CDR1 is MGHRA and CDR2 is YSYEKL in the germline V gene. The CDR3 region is CASSQTTGASSYNEQFF. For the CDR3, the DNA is TGCGCCAGCAGCCAGACGACAGGGGCGAGCTCCTACAATGAGCAGTTCTTC.

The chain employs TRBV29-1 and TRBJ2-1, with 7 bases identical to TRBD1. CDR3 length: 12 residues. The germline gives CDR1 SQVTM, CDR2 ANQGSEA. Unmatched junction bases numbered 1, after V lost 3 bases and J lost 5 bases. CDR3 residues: CSVETGHNEQFF. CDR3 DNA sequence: TGCAGCGTTGAGACAGGGCACAATGAGCAGTTCTTC.

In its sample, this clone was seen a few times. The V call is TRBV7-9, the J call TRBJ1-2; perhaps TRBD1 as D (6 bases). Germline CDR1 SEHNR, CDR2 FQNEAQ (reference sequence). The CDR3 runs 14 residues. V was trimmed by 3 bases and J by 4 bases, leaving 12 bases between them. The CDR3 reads CASSFPGQSYGYTF. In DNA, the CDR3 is TGTGCCAGCAGCTTCCCTGGACAGTCCTATGGCTACACCTTC.

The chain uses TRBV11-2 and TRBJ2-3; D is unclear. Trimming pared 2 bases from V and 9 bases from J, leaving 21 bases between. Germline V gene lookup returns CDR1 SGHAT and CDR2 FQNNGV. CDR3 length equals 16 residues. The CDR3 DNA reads TGTGCCAGCAGCTTATTCCACCGGGCCTCACCCCAGACGCAGTATTTT. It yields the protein CASSLFHRASPQTQYF.

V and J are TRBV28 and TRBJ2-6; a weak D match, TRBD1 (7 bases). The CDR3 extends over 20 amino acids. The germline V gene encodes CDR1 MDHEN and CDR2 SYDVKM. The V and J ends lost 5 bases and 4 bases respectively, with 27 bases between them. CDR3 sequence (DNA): TGTGCCAGCAGTCCCCGATTGAACAGGGGCGGAGGGACGGGGGCCAACGTCCTGACTTTC. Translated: CASSPRLNRGGGTGANVLTF.

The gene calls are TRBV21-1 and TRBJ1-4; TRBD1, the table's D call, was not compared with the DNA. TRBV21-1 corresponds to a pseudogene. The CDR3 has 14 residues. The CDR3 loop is CASSKDGADEKLFF. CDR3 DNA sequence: TGTGCCAGCAGCAAAGATGGGGCGGATGAAAAACTGTTTTTT.

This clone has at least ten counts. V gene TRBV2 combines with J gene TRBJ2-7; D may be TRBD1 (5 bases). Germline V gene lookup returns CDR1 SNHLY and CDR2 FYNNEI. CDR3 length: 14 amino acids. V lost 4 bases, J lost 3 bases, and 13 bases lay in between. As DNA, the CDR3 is TGTGCCAGCAGTGCCCCCAGGGAATTCTACGAGCAGTACTTC. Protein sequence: CASSAPREFYEQYF. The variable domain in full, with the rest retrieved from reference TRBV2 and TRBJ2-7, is EPEVTQTPSHQVTQMGQEVILRCVPISNHLYFYWYRQILGQKVEFLVSFYNNEISEKSEIFDDQFSVERPDGSNFTLKIRSTKLEDSAMYFCASSAPREFYEQYFGPGTRLTVT.

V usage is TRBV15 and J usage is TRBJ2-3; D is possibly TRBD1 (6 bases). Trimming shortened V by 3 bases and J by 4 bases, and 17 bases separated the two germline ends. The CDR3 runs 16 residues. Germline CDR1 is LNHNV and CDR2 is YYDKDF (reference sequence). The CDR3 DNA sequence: TGTGCCACCAGCAGTGAACTCGGGACACCCCCAGATACGCAGTATTTT. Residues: CATSSELGTPPDTQYF.

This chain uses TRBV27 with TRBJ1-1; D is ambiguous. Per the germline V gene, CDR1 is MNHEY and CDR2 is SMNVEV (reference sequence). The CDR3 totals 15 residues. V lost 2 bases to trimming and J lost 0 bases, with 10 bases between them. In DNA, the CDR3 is TGTGCCAGCAGTTTAGGGCAGACCTTGAACACTGAAGCTTTCTTT. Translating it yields CASSLGQTLNTEAFF.

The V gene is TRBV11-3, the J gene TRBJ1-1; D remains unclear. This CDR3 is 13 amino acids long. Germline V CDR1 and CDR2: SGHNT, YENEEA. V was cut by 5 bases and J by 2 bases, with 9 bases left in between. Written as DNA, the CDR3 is TGTGCCAGCAGCGCCGAGGTTAACACTGAAGCTTTCTTT. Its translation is CASSAEVNTEAFF.

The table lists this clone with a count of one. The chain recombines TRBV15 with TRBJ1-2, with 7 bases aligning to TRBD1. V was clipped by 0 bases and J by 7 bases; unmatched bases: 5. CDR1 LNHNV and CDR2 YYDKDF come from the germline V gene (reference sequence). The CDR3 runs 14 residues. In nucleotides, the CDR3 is TGTGCCACCAGCAGAGACGACAGGGCGGTTGGCTACACCTTC. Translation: CATSRDDRAVGYTF.

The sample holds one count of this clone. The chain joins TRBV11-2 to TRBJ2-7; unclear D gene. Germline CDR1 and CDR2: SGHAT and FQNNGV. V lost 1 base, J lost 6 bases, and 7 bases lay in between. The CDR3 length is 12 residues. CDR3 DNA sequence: TGTGCCAGCAGCTTAGGGTCTATCGAGCAGTACTTC. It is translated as CASSLGSIEQYF.

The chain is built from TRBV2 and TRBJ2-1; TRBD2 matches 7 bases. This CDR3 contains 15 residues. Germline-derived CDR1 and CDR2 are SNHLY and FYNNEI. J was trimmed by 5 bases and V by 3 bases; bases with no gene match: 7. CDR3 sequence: CASSEWRERNNEQFF. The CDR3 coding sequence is TGTGCCAGCAGTGAGTGGCGGGAGAGGAACAATGAGCAGTTCTTC.